The source of this TCR beta chain is a study of control samples from healthy donors and cancer patients. TCRdb's table, derived via immunoSEQ multiplex PCR, lists solely in-frame clones and lacks some. The table shows 35,000 to 45,000 clones, with 75% to 95% occurring only once. CDR3 length equals 12 residues. Looked up from germline, CDR1 is SGHAT and CDR2 is FQNNGV. V was shortened by 4 bases and J by 4 bases, with 7 bases between the two germline ends. Input material: PBMCs. This TCR came from a woman aged 40 to 50 with head and neck cancer. This chain joins TRBV11-2 and TRBJ1-1; D remains unclear. As DNA, the CDR3 is TGTGCCAGCAGCTCAGGAATCACTGAAGCTTTCTTT. Translation gives CASSSGITEAFF.